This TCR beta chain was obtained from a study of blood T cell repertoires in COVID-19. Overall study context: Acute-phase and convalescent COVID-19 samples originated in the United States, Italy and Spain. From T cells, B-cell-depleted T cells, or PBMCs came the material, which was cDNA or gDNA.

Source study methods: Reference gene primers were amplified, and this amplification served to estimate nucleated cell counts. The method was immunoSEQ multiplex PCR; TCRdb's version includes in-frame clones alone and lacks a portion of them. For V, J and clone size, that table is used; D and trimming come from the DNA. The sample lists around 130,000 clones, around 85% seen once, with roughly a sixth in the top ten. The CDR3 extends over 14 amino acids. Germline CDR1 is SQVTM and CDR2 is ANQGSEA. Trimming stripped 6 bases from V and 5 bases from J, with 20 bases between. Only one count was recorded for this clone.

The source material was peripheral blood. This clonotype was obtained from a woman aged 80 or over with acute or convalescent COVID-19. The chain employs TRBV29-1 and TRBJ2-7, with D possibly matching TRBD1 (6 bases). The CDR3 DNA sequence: TGCAGCGTGCAGGAGCAGGGGCCCCCCGACGAGCAGTACTTC. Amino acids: CSVQEQGPPDEQYF.